The source of this T cell receptor (beta chain) is a study of regulatory T cells in long-lasting Graves disease. General study findings and limits: Repertoires from persistent disease leaned toward TRBV28, TRBJ1-2 and TRBJ2-5.

This CDR3 is built from 16 residues. CDR1 and CDR2 from the germline V gene are MNHEY and SVGAGI. V lost 0 bases, J lost 3 bases, and 7 bases stayed unmatched. This clonotype showed up many times. The antigen is not known. Construction of the TCR beta libraries employed iRepertoire HTBI primers in conjunction with Arm-PCR of CDR3 regions. How the authors handled the data: Across samples, 62 TRBV and around 14 TRBJ segments were found. MiXCR was run by TCRdb on the multiplex PCR reads, yielding one entry per CDR3 protein. The V and J calls follow TCRdb's processing rather than the paper's. There are 400,000 to 500,000 distinct CDR3 sequences in the sample; about 20% occur only once, and around 12% lies in the top ten. Time point given: persistent/refractory GD, antithyroid drugs over 5 years with positive TRAb. PBMC RNA served as the TCR library source. Staff took roughly 9.6 milliliters of peripheral blood and put it into EDTA tubes.

This chain links TRBV6-5 with TRBJ1-1; 7 bases are a match to TRBD1. The sequenced sample was peripheral blood mononuclear cells (PBMCs), obtained when the disease was refractory, from a patient treated with antithyroid drugs. This sequence originates from a female donor with Graves disease. As DNA, the CDR3 is TGTGCCAGCAGTTACTCCGACAGGGCAGCAGACACTGAAGCTTTCTTT. Its translation is CASSYSDRAADTEAFF.